The T cell receptor beta chain described here comes from a study of shared clonotypes between healthy human individuals. Trimming stripped 3 bases from V and 6 bases from J, with 9 bases between. The CDR3 loop spans 13 amino acids. The V gene's germline CDR1 is SGDLS and CDR2 YYNGEE. Using immunoSEQ multiplex PCR, the repertoire was profiled, and TCRdb retains in-frame clones only, with some absent. The data contain some 700,000 clones, about nine tenths of them seen just once; the ten biggest clones take up 34%. The clonotype was recovered from a man aged 18 to 35 in good health. Some clones in this sample may be carry-over from other donors' samples. Sample: memory CD8+ T cells from PBMCs. Regarding subset: CD45RO+ cells pooled with CCR7-negative TemRA cells. The chain joins TRBV9 to TRBJ2-2, with D uncertain. The CDR3: CASSAVDPGELFF. In nucleotides, the CDR3 is TGTGCCAGCAGCGCCGTCGATCCCGGGGAGCTGTTTTTT.